Presented here are 32 T cell receptor beta chains from one specimen sequenced in a study of glioma-infiltrating T cells after dendritic cell vaccination. Using immunoSEQ multiplex PCR, the repertoire was profiled, and TCRdb retains in-frame clones only, with some absent. The sample contains 99,000 or so clones, 90% of which appear only once. Sample time point: after dendritic cell vaccination, including at tumor progression/relapse. Sequencing was performed on blood, taken after dendritic cell vaccination. Every receptor here comes from a human donor with glioblastoma.

This rearrangement joins TRBV2 to TRBJ1-1, with no clear D. Trimming took off 4 bases at V and 2 bases at J, with 8 bases between the two ends. CDR3 length: 13 residues. Germline lookup yields CDR1 SNHLY and CDR2 FYNNEI. CDR3 sequence (DNA): TGTGCCAGCAGTGCGGGGTTCAACACTGAAGCTTTCTTT. Amino acid sequence: CASSAGFNTEAFF.

The CDR3 loop is CASSPVGGVGGTEAFF. The CDR3 region has the DNA TGCGCCAGCAGCCCTGTCGGGGGGGTCGGCGGCACTGAAGCTTTCTTT. This rearrangement joins TRBV5-1 to TRBJ1-1; TRBD1 might be the D (5 bases). Germline V gene data show CDR1 as SGHRS and CDR2 as YFSETQ. The V and J ends lost 4 bases and 4 bases respectively, with 20 bases between them. The CDR3 spans 16 residues.

V and J are TRBV5-8 and TRBJ1-1; weak D call: TRBD1 (5 bases). The CDR3 has 15 amino acids. V was cut by 3 bases and J by 9 bases, with 21 bases left in between. CDR1 is SGHTS and CDR2 is YDEGEE in the germline V gene. The CDR3 reads CASSWASDSAVKAFF. In DNA form, the CDR3 reads TGTGCCAGCAGCTGGGCGTCTGACAGTGCTGTAAAAGCTTTCTTT.

The chain recombines TRBV9 with TRBJ2-1; no clear D gene. V was trimmed by 5 bases and J by 2 bases, leaving 14 bases between them. CDR3 length: 15 amino acids. In germline, CDR1 is SGDLS, CDR2 YYNGEE. CDR3 protein: CASSPTDPTYNEQFF. The CDR3, as DNA: TGTGCCAGCAGTCCTACAGATCCCACCTACAATGAGCAGTTCTTC.

The rearrangement joins TRBV7-9 to TRBJ1-6, with TRBD1 matching over 11 bases. The CDR3 runs 15 residues. The V gene's germline CDR1 is SEHNR and CDR2 FQNEAQ (reference sequence). V lost 1 base to trimming and J lost 14 bases; unmatched junction nucleotides: 7. The DNA of the CDR3 is TGTGCCAGCAGCTTAGAGGGACAGGGGGGTGTTACCCTCCACTTT. It specifies CASSLEGQGGVTLHF.

The chain has TRBV10-2 and TRBJ2-1; 7 nucleotides align to TRBD2. The V gene end was trimmed by 5 bases and the J gene end by 0 bases; junction bases not matched to a gene: 7. The CDR3 length is 16 residues. Germline V lookup: CDR1 WSHSY, CDR2 SAAADI. CDR3 nucleotides: TGCGCCAGCAGTCACTTAGCGGGCCTCTCCTACAATGAGCAGTTCTTC. Translated, it gives CASSHLAGLSYNEQFF.

Note on this clone: The junction does not match germline at one end; this may be a read error. The same CDR3 also results from other DNA sequences found in this sample. The V gene is TRBV30, the J gene TRBJ1-6; D remains ambiguous. The germline V gene has CDR1 GTSNPN and CDR2 SVGIG (reference sequence). The CDR3 is made up of 13 amino acids. The CDR3 loop reads CAWEPGSNSPLHF. The CDR3 DNA reads TGTGCCTGGGAGCCGGGGTCAAATTCCCCCCTCCACTTT.

The V and J genes are TRBV5-1 and TRBJ2-6, with a possible D match to TRBD1 (6 bases). CDR3 size: 16 residues. Trimming took off 1 base at V and 3 bases at J, with 11 bases between the two ends. Germline loops: CDR1 SGHRS, CDR2 YFSETQ. As DNA, the CDR3 is TGCGCCAGCAGCTTGACGGCAGGGGATGGGGCCAACGTCCTGACTTTC. This gives the protein CASSLTAGDGANVLTF.

The V call is TRBV28, the J call TRBJ2-7, with unresolved D. The CDR3 is made up of 11 amino acids. Germline CDR1 reads MDHEN; CDR2 reads SYDVKM. V lost 5 bases and J lost 6, with 8 bases in between. CDR3 amino acids: CASSQRLEQYF. The CDR3 nucleotides read TGTGCCAGCAGTCAGCGCCTCGAGCAGTACTTC.

V usage is TRBV18 and J usage is TRBJ1-1; weak D call: TRBD1 (5 bases). The ends were cut back, 7 bases at V and 2 bases at J, with 14 bases in the middle. This CDR3 is built from 14 residues. Germline V gene data show CDR1 as KGHSH and CDR2 as LQKENI. CDR3 bases: TGTGCCAGCTTAATTCCCGACAGAAACACTGAAGCTTTCTTT. It specifies CASLIPDRNTEAFF.

This chain connects TRBV6-6 to TRBJ2-7; the D gene is possibly TRBD1 (6 bases). The CDR3 runs to 12 residues. Germline-derived CDR1 and CDR2 are MNHNY and SVGAGI (reference sequence). The V end lost 6 bases, the J end lost 7 bases, and 13 bases lay between the germline ends. Here the CDR3 reads CASRLGQGEQYF. For the CDR3, the DNA is TGTGCCAGCAGACTGGGGCAGGGGGAGCAGTACTTC.

The V call is TRBV14, the J call TRBJ1-5; TRBD1 matches at 7 bases. The CDR3 runs 14 residues. Germline loops: CDR1 SGHDN, CDR2 FVKESK. Losses at the gene ends were 4 bases for V and 4 bases for J; bases not matched to a gene: 4. The CDR3 DNA reads as TGTGCCAGCAGCCCGACAGGGTATAATCAGCCCCAGCATTTT. Residues: CASSPTGYNQPQHF.

V and J are TRBV11-2 and TRBJ2-6, with TRBD1 identical over 8 bases. The CDR3 length is 18 residues. Per germline, CDR1 SGHAT and CDR2 FQNNGV. J lost 0 bases, V lost 8 bases, and 12 bases had no gene match. The CDR3 sequence: CASASIRDRSSGANVLTF. As DNA, the CDR3 is TGTGCCAGCGCCTCGATCCGGGACAGGAGCTCTGGGGCCAACGTCCTGACTTTC.

The chain links TRBV5-1 to TRBJ2-3; TRBD2 aligns across 8 bases. This CDR3 has 16 amino acids. The germline gives CDR1 SGHRS, CDR2 YFSETQ. The ends lost 4 bases at V and 2 bases at J; junction bases unmatched: 9. CDR3 bases: TGCGCCAGCAGCCCGGGGGGGACGCAGAACACAGATACGCAGTATTTT. Its protein is CASSPGGTQNTDTQYF.

The chain couples TRBV5-1 to TRBJ2-5; D gene unclear. CDR3 size: 13 residues. V lost 4 bases, J lost 4 bases, and 11 bases lay in between. Germline values: CDR1 SGHRS, CDR2 YFSETQ. For the CDR3, the DNA is TGCGCCAGCAGCCCCCAAGCCCCAGAGACCCAGTACTTC. Residues: CASSPQAPETQYF. Combining the CDR3 with reference TRBV5-1 and TRBJ2-5 gives the whole variable domain KAGVTQTPRYLIKTRGQQVTLSCSPISGHRSVSWYQQTPGQGLQFLFEYFSETQRNKGNFPGRFSGRQFSNSRSEMNVSTLELGDSALYLCASSPQAPETQYFGPGTRLLVL.

The gene calls are TRBV5-4 and TRBJ1-1; TRBD1 aligns across 9 bases. The CDR3 extends over 15 amino acids. Germline lookup yields CDR1 SGHNT and CDR2 YYREEE (reference sequence). V shed 3 bases, J shed 3 bases, and the junction held 6 bases outside the gene matches. CDR3 coding DNA: TGTGCCAGCAGCTCTTCTCGGACAGGGGACACTGAAGCTTTCTTT. It encodes CASSSSRTGDTEAFF.

CDR3 region: CASSQVEGLGYTF. CDR3 nucleotides: TGTGCCAGCAGCCAAGTCGAGGGCCTCGGCTACACCTTC. The chain is built from TRBV14 and TRBJ1-2; D is uncertain. CDR1 and CDR2 from the germline V gene are SGHDN and FVKESK. V was shortened by 1 base and J by 8 bases, with 11 bases between the two germline ends. The CDR3 is made up of 13 amino acids.

The table lists this clone with a few counts. The V call is TRBV2, the J call TRBJ1-2; 7 positions agree with TRBD1. The germline V gene has CDR1 SNHLY and CDR2 FYNNEI. The trim removed 6 bases at V and 8 bases at J, leaving 12 bases unmatched. The CDR3 totals 14 residues. CDR3 bases: TGTGCCAGCAGAAAAGACAGGGTGGTAGAAGGCTACACCTTC. Translated, it gives CASRKDRVVEGYTF.

The chain carries TRBV5-1 and TRBJ2-6; 7 bases map to TRBD1. Unmatched junction bases numbered 3, after V lost 4 bases and J lost 2 bases. This CDR3 has 15 residues. CDR1 SGHRS and CDR2 YFSETQ come from the germline V gene. The CDR3 DNA sequence: TGCGCCAGCAGCACGCAGGGGGCTGGGGCCAACGTCCTGACTTTC. It yields the protein CASSTQGAGANVLTF.

V is TRBV10-3 and J is TRBJ2-7, with 9 bases identical to TRBD1. CDR3 length equals 13 residues. Looked up from germline, CDR1 is ENHRY and CDR2 is SYGVKD. Trimming took 11 bases from V and 5 from J; bases not matched to a gene: 10. This CDR3 is CAHRGTGNHEQYF. The CDR3 DNA follows: TGTGCCCATCGCGGGACAGGGAACCACGAGCAGTACTTC.

The chain joins TRBV29-1 to TRBJ2-7, with D uncertain. The CDR3 spans 11 residues. Germline CDR1 and CDR2: SQVTM and ANQGSEA. V was shortened by 7 bases and J by 7 bases, with 14 bases between the two germline ends. The CDR3 spells CSGSHQAEQYF. DNA of the CDR3: TGCAGCGGGAGCCATCAAGCGGAGCAGTACTTC.

The J gene is TRBJ2-5, the V gene TRBV11-3, with D possibly matching TRBD2 (6 bases). The CDR3 sequence is 13 residues long. Germline V gene sequence: CDR1 SGHNT, CDR2 YENEEA. Trimming stripped 5 bases from V and 9 bases from J, with 16 bases between. Written as DNA, the CDR3 is TGTGCCAGCAGCCCGGGACTTAGCATGGCCCAGTACTTC. Translating it yields CASSPGLSMAQYF.

The gene calls are TRBV30 and TRBJ2-2; 7 bases map to TRBD2. Germline V gene lookup returns CDR1 GTSNPN and CDR2 SVGIG (reference sequence). The CDR3 spans 19 residues. The J segment lost 1 base and the V segment lost 0 bases, leaving 14 bases of the junction unmatched. The CDR3 loop is CAWSVSLAAWSRNTGELFF. CDR3 nucleotide sequence: TGTGCCTGGAGTGTATCCCTAGCGGCATGGTCTAGGAACACCGGGGAGCTGTTTTTT.

The chain uses TRBV7-8 and TRBJ2-7, with TRBD2 matching over 7 bases. Germline loops: CDR1 SGHVS, CDR2 FQNEAQ. The CDR3 totals 14 residues. V gave up 3 bases and J gave up 3 bases; unmatched junction bases: 5. Here the CDR3 DNA reads TGTGCCAGCAGCTTGAGGGAGGGCCGCTACGAGCAGTACTTC. As protein: CASSLREGRYEQYF.

V gene TRBV18 combines with J gene TRBJ1-1, with D maybe TRBD1 (5 bases). This CDR3 has 15 amino acids. V was cut by 3 bases and J by 0 bases, with 11 bases left in between. CDR1 and CDR2 (germline): KGHSH, LQKENI. CDR3 amino acids: CASSPSPGVNTEAFF. The CDR3, as DNA: TGTGCCAGCTCACCGTCGCCGGGGGTGAACACTGAAGCTTTCTTT.

This chain joins TRBV7-9 and TRBJ2-3; TRBD1 might be the D (6 bases). Trimming shortened V by 3 bases and J by 6 bases, and 16 bases separated the two germline ends. Germline V CDR1 and CDR2: SEHNR, FQNEAQ (reference sequence). This CDR3 is built from 15 residues. The CDR3 loop is CASSLGHRKSDTQYF. CDR3 DNA sequence: TGTGCCAGCAGCTTGGGACACCGAAAGTCCGATACGCAGTATTTT.

This CDR3 reads CASTSLGGGPRYTIYF. CDR3 coding DNA: TGTGCCAGTACCTCCCTGGGTGGAGGCCCCAGGTACACCATATATTTT. The chain is built from TRBV19 and TRBJ1-3; D is ambiguous. The CDR3 sequence is 16 residues long. CDR1 is LNHDA, CDR2 SQIVND, per germline (reference sequence). V dropped 7 bases and J dropped 8 bases, with 24 bases sitting between them.

The chain carries TRBV10-3 and TRBJ2-7; D might be TRBD1 (5 bases). The V end lost 0 bases, the J end lost 2 bases, and 14 bases lay between the germline ends. The germline V gene has CDR1 ENHRY and CDR2 SYGVKD. The CDR3 has 16 residues. This CDR3 reads CAISESKTVPPYEQYF. The CDR3 DNA reads TGTGCCATCAGTGAGTCCAAGACAGTACCTCCCTACGAGCAGTACTTC.

The chain couples TRBV7-3 to TRBJ1-2; D remains unclear. V was trimmed by 4 bases and J by 6 bases, leaving 12 bases between them. CDR3 length equals 13 residues. Germline assignment: CDR1 SGHTA and CDR2 FQGTGA. The CDR3 DNA sequence: TGTGCCAGCAGCTCCGAGGGCCTTGATGGCTACACCTTC. Translated, it gives CASSSEGLDGYTF.

The V and J genes are TRBV7-6 and TRBJ1-2; tentative D call: TRBD1 (6 bases). V was trimmed by 1 base and J by 4 bases, leaving 13 bases between them. The CDR3 runs 15 residues. CDR1 and CDR2 from the germline V gene are SGHVS and FNYEAQ. The CDR3 DNA sequence: TGTGCCAGCAGCTTAGGGGACACTGGAGCCTATGGCTACACCTTC. Translating gives CASSLGDTGAYGYTF. Based on the CDR3 plus reference TRBV7-6 and TRBJ1-2, the full variable domain is GAGVSQSPRYKVTKRGQDVALRCDPISGHVSLYWYRQALGQGPEFLTYFNYEAQQDKSGLPNDRFSAERPEGSISTLTIQRTEQRDSAMYRCASSLGDTGAYGYTFGSGTRLTVV.

The chain joins TRBV10-1 to TRBJ2-5, with TRBD1 matching 7 bases. This CDR3 has 13 amino acids. The V segment lost 9 bases and the J segment 5 bases; nucleotides outside the gene matches: 9. In germline, CDR1 is WNHNN, CDR2 SYGVQD (reference sequence). The CDR3 DNA follows: TGCGCCAGGGGTACAGGGGTTGAGGAGACCCAGTACTTC. The encoded protein is CARGTGVEETQYF.

The V gene is TRBV19, the J gene TRBJ2-5; D is possibly TRBD2 (7 bases). Germline-derived CDR1 and CDR2 are LNHDA and SQIVND (reference sequence). This CDR3 has 14 residues. Trimming cost V 5 bases and J 3 bases, with 13 bases left between them. In nucleotides, the CDR3 is TGTGCCAGTAGTTGGGGGGGGCAAGAAGAGACCCAGTACTTC. It translates to CASSWGGQEETQYF.